This T cell receptor beta chain comes out of a study of T cells in Graves' hyperthyroidism and ophthalmopathy. RNA transcripts served as the template for amplifying TCR beta CDR3 regions. First-round RT-PCR targeting the TCR CDR3 was performed with the HTBI primer set. TCRdb reanalysed the multiplex PCR reads using MiXCR and keeps one entry per CDR3 protein. The table has 450,000 to 600,000 distinct CDR3 sequences, approximately 14% seen once. The CDR3 is made up of 13 amino acids. From germline, CDR1 is GTSNPN and CDR2 SVGIG (reference sequence). The germline V and J ends were trimmed by 8 bases and 4 bases, with 14 bases remaining between them. An absence of ophthalmopathy progression within 18 months meant stable Graves' hyperthyroidism. Among the patients, aged 18 to 65, hyperthyroidism was newly diagnosed and had lasted under 2 months. Exclusion of patients followed from uncontrolled infection, other autoimmune disease, pregnancy or lactation. Diagnostic assessment was based on clinical symptoms, serum thyroxine and TRAb, thyroid ultrasound and orbital computed tomography.

This rearrangement joins TRBV30 to TRBJ2-2; D call uncertain. The sequenced sample consisted of blood. This receptor was obtained from a woman between 40 and 55 years old with Graves' hyperthyroidism. For the CDR3, the DNA is TGTGCCGGTCAACCGGTGGGCACCGGGGAGCTGTTTTTT. It codes for CAGQPVGTGELFF.